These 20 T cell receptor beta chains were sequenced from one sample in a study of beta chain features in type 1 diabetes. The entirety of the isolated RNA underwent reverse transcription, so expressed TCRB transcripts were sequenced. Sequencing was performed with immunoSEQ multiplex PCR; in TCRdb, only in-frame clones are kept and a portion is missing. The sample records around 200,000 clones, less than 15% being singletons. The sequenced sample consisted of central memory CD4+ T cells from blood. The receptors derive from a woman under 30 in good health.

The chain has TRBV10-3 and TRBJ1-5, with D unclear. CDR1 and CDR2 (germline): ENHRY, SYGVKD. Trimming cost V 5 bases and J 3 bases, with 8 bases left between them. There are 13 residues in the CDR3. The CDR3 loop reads CAISLQDNQPQHF. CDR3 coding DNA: TGTGCCATCAGTCTGCAGGACAATCAGCCCCAGCATTTT.

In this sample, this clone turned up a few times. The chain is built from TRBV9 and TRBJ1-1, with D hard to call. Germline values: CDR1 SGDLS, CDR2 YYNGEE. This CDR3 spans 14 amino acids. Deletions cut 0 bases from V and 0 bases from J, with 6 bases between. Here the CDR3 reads CASSVAMLNTEAFF. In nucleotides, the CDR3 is TGTGCCAGCAGCGTAGCAATGTTGAACACTGAAGCTTTCTTT.

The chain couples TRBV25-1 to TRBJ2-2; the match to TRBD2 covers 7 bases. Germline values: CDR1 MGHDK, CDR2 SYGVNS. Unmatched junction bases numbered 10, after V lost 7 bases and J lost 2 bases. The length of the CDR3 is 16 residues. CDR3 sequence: CASKKTSSSNTGELFF. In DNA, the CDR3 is TGTGCCAGCAAAAAGACTAGCTCATCAAACACCGGGGAGCTGTTTTTT.

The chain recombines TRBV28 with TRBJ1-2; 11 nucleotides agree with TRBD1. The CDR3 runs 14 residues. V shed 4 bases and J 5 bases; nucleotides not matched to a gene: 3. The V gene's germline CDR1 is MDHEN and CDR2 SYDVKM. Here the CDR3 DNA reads TGTGCCAGCAGTTGGGACAGGGGGGGATATGGCTACACCTTC. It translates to CASSWDRGGYGYTF.

DNA of the CDR3: TGTGCCAGCAGTGTGGCTAGCGGGAGTGCCCGGATAGAGACCCAGTACTTC. Encoded protein: CASSVASGSARIETQYF. The chain joins TRBV25-1 to TRBJ2-5; TRBD2 matches at 10 bases. The CDR3 spans 17 residues. Germline loops: CDR1 MGHDK, CDR2 SYGVNS. V shed 4 bases and J 4 bases; nucleotides not matched to a gene: 12.

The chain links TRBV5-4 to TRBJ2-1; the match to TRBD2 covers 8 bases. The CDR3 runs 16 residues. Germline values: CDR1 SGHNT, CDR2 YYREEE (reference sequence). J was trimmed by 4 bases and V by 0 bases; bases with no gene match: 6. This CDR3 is CASSLGGGRRYNEQFF. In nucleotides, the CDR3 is TGTGCCAGCAGCTTGGGGGGCGGGAGGAGATACAATGAGCAGTTCTTC.

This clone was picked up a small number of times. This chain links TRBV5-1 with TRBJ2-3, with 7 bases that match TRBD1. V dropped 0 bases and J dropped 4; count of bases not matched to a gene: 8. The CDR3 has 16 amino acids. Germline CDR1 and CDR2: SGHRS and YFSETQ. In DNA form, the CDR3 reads TGCGCCAGCAGCTTGGCCTTACAGGGGAGTCCAGATACGCAGTATTTT. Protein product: CASSLALQGSPDTQYF.

CDR3 region: CSVEGTGDNEQFF. The CDR3 coding sequence is TGCAGCGTTGAAGGGACAGGGGACAATGAGCAGTTCTTC. The V and J genes are TRBV29-1 and TRBJ2-1, with TRBD1 matching 9 bases. The CDR3 extends over 13 amino acids. The ends lost 1 base at V and 5 bases at J; junction bases unmatched: 0. Germline V gene lookup returns CDR1 SQVTM and CDR2 ANQGSEA.

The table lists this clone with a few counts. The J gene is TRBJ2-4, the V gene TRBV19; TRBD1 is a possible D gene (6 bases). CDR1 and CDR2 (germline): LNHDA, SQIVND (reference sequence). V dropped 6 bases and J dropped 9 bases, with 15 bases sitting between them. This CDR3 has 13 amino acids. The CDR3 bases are TGTGCCAGTAGCCAACAGGGTGAAAGCATTCAGTACTTC. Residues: CASSQQGESIQYF.

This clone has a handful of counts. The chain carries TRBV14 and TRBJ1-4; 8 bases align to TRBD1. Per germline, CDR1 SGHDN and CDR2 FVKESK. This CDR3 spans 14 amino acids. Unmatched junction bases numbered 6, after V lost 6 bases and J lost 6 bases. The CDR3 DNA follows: TGTGCCAGCAGTCTTACAGGGGGTCATGAAAAACTGTTTTTT. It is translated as CASSLTGGHEKLFF.

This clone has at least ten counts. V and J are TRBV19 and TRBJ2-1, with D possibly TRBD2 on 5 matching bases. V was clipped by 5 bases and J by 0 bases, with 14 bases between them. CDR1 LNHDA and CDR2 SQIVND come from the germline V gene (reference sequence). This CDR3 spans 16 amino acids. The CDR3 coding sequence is TGTGCCAGTAGTGATGAGGGCCGGAGCTCCTACAATGAGCAGTTCTTC. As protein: CASSDEGRSSYNEQFF.

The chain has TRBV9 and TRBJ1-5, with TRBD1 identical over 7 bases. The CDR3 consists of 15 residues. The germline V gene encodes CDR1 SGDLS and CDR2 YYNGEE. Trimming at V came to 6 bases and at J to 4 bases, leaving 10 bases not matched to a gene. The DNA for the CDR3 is TGTGCCAGCACCCCGGGACAGCAACCTAATCAGCCCCAGCATTTT. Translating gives CASTPGQQPNQPQHF.

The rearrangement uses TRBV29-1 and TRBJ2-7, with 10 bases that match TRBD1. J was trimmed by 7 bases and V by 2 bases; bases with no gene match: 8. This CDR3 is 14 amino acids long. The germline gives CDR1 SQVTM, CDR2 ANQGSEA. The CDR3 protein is CSVEIGDRGREQYF. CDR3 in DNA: TGCAGCGTTGAAATCGGGGACAGGGGTCGTGAGCAGTACTTC.

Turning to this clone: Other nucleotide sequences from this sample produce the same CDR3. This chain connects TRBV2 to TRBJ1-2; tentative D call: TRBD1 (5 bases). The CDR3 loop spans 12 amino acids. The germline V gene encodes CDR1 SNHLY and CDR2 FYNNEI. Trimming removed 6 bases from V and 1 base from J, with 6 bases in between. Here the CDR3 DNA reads TGTGCCAGCAGCCAGGGTAACTATGGCTACACCTTC. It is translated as CASSQGNYGYTF.

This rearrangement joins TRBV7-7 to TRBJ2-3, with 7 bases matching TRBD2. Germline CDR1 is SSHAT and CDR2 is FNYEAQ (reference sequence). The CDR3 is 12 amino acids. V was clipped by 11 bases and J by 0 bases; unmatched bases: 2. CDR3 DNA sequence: TGTGCCCTAGCGGAGAGCACAGATACGCAGTATTTT. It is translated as CALAESTDTQYF.

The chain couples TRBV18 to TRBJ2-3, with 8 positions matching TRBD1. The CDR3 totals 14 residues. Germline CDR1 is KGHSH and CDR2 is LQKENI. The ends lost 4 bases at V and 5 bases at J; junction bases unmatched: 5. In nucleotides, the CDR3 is TGTGCCAGCTCACACGGACAGGGCATAGATACGCAGTATTTT. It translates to CASSHGQGIDTQYF.

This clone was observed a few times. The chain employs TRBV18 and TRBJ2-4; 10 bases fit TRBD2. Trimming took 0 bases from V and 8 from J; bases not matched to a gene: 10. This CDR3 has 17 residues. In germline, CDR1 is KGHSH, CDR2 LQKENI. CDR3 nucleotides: TGTGCCAGCTCACCACCTGCGCTAGCGGGAGATCCGGACATTCAGTACTTC. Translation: CASSPPALAGDPDIQYF.

As DNA, the CDR3 is TGTGCCAGCAGCTTGTTGGCAGGGGGCAACTATGGCTACACCTTC. This translates into CASSLLAGGNYGYTF. The chain has TRBV11-2 and TRBJ1-2; 8 nucleotides match TRBD1. The CDR3 contains 15 residues. Germline assignment: CDR1 SGHAT and CDR2 FQNNGV. With 3 bases clipped from V and 2 bases from J, the junction kept 5 bases outside the gene matches.

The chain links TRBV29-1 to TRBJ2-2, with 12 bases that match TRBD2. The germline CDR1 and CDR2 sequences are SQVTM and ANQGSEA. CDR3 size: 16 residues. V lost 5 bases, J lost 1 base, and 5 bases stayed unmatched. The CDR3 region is CSVPGTSGLNTGELFF. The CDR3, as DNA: TGCAGCGTTCCCGGGACTAGCGGGTTGAACACCGGGGAGCTGTTTTTT.

CDR3 amino acids: CASLGLAVNEQFF. The CDR3 DNA reads as TGTGCCAGCTTGGGACTAGCTGTCAATGAGCAGTTCTTC. This rearrangement joins TRBV6-5 to TRBJ2-1; 9 bases are shared with TRBD2. Germline V gene data show CDR1 as MNHEY and CDR2 as SVGAGI. V was clipped by 8 bases and J by 6 bases; unmatched bases: 5. The CDR3 is 13 residues long.